The 8 T cell receptor beta chains presented below share a single source sample, sequenced in a study of neurological immune-mediated disorders. TCRdb analysed the 5' RACE reads with MiXCR anew, one entry per CDR3 protein. This table holds 20,000 or so distinct CDR3 sequences, more than 14% found once. The sample consisted of PBMCs. The receptor source for this set is a female donor with HTLV-1-associated myelopathy (HAM/TSP).

This clonotype was detected many times. The rearrangement uses TRBV7-3 and TRBJ2-1; 9 nucleotides agree with TRBD1. The CDR3 spans 16 residues. The germline V gene has CDR1 SGHTA and CDR2 FQGTGA. After removal of 2 bases from V and 4 bases from J, the junction contained 6 bases not matched to a gene. The CDR3 region has the DNA TGTGCCAGCAGCTTAGTCGGGACAGGGCTATACAATGAGCAGTTCTTC. This translates into CASSLVGTGLYNEQFF.

This clonotype has a handful of counts. This rearrangement joins TRBV7-2 to TRBJ1-1; unclear D gene. There are 14 residues in the CDR3. In germline, CDR1 is SGHTA, CDR2 FQGNSA. Trimming removed 6 bases from V and 6 bases from J, with 17 bases in between. The CDR3 coding sequence is TGTGCCAGCAGTTACCATATACGGTTCGCTGAAGCTTTCTTT. It encodes CASSYHIRFAEAFF.

This clonotype was observed many times. V and J are TRBV28 and TRBJ1-4; TRBD1 matches at 7 bases. This CDR3 spans 14 amino acids. From germline, CDR1 is MDHEN and CDR2 SYDVKM. The J segment lost 4 bases and the V segment lost 6 bases, leaving 5 bases of the junction unmatched. CDR3 coding DNA: TGTGCCAGCAGCCTCGGACAGGATAATGAAAAACTGTTTTTT. Amino acids: CASSLGQDNEKLFF. The complete variable domain, with remaining parts taken from reference TRBV28 and TRBJ1-4, reads DVKVTQSSRYLVKRTGEKVFLECVQDMDHENMFWYRQDPGLGLRLIYFSYDVKMKEKGDIPEGYSVSREKKERFSLILESASTNQTSMYLCASSLGQDNEKLFFGSGTQLSVL.

This clonotype was recorded at least ten times. Given the absence of the conserved phenylalanine or tryptophan at the CDR3 end, a read error is likely. Because the CDR3's place on the DNA is in doubt, the DNA is left out and the CDR3 is given as listed by TCRdb. V usage is TRBV3-1 and J usage is TRBJ2-7; the D call of TRBD2 is as the table states it, not checked on the DNA. Germline-derived CDR1 and CDR2 are LGHDT and YNNKEL (reference sequence). Both ends counted, the CDR3 spans 12 residues. CDR3 protein: CASSQKDPRQLK.

There are many counts of this clonotype. The genes are TRBV10-2 and TRBJ1-5; 8 nucleotides line up with TRBD1. The CDR3 contains 14 residues. Unmatched junction bases numbered 9, after V lost 8 bases and J lost 6 bases. Germline assignment: CDR1 WSHSY and CDR2 SAAADI. The CDR3 DNA is TGCGCCAGCGGTAGAACAGGGGGGGGTCAGCCCCAGCATTTT. Its translation is CASGRTGGGQPQHF.

This clonotype was detected many times. V is TRBV6-5 and J is TRBJ2-1; 9 positions match TRBD1. CDR3 length equals 15 residues. The ends lost 6 bases at V and 7 bases at J; junction bases unmatched: 10. Germline loops: CDR1 MNHEY, CDR2 SVGAGI. CDR3 coding DNA: TGTGCCAGCAGCCCTGACAGGGGGATTTGGAATGAGCAGTTCTTC. Translating it yields CASSPDRGIWNEQFF.

This clonotype was counted at least ten times. The chain links TRBV4-2 to TRBJ1-2, with D uncertain. Germline CDR1 LGHNA, CDR2 YNFKEQ. This CDR3 has 17 residues. With 0 bases removed from V and 0 bases from J, the gap between germline ends came to 14 bases. CDR3 sequence: CASSQELNSPTNYGYTF. The CDR3, as DNA: TGTGCCAGCAGCCAAGAGTTAAATTCGCCAACTAACTATGGCTACACCTTC.

This chain uses TRBV5-1 with TRBJ2-7; 10 bases align to TRBD1. In germline, CDR1 is SGHRS, CDR2 YFSETQ. V was pared by 3 bases and J by 5 bases, with 5 bases of the junction left unmatched. The CDR3 consists of 14 residues. The CDR3 region is CASSWRDRGNEQYF. The CDR3 DNA sequence: TGCGCCAGCAGCTGGCGGGACAGGGGAAACGAGCAGTACTTC.